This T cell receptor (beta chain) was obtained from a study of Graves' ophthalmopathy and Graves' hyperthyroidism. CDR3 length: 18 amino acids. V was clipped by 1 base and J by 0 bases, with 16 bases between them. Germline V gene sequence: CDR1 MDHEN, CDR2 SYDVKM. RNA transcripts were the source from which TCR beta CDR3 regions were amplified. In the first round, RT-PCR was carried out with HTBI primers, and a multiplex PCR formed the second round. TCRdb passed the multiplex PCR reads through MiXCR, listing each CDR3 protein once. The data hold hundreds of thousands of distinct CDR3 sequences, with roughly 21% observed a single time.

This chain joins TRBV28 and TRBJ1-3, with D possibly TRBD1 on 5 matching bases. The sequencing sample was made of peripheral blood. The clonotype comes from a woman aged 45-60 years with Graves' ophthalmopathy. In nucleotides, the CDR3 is TGTGCCAGCAGTTTATTCCGGGACGCTGACCTCTCTGGAAACACCATATATTTT. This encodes CASSLFRDADLSGNTIYF.